This TCR beta chain derives from a study of T cell repertoires in cytomegalovirus infection. The CDR3 consists of 16 residues. Germline trimming cut 5 bases from V and 4 bases from J; bases unmatched to any gene: 9. The germline V gene encodes CDR1 SGHVS and CDR2 FNYEAQ. Each CDR3 protein gets one entry after TCRdb re-called the reads with MiXCR. The sample contains more than 110,000 distinct CDR3 sequences, 32% of which appear only once. This clonotype was recorded at least ten times. The antigen is undetermined. Sample: CD8+ T cells from cultured PBMCs, taken from culture after CMV antigen stimulation. This chain uses TRBV7-6 with TRBJ2-7; TRBD1 agrees at 12 bases. This sequence originates from a human donor in good health (CMV status not recorded). Some clones in this sample may be carry-over from other donors' samples. CDR3: CASSPGTGGASYEQYF. The CDR3 DNA is TGTGCCAGCAGCCCGGGGACAGGGGGCGCGTCTTACGAGCAGTACTTC.